The 12 T cell receptor beta chains below all came from one sample that was sequenced in a study of OX40 agonist ivuxolimab in advanced cancers. Only in-frame clones appear in the TCRdb table, and some are missing; sequencing was by immunoSEQ multiplex PCR. The sample lists over 25,000 clones; approximately 85% were seen once. The source material was CD4+ or CD8+ T cells sorted from blood, sampled in a trial of the OX40 agonist ivuxolimab. The receptors stem from an adult with an advanced solid tumor such as melanoma, head and neck, liver or kidney cancer.

This clone was detected once. J is TRBJ2-4 and V is TRBV30; D unresolved. V was trimmed by 0 bases and J by 0 bases, leaving 3 bases between them. The CDR3 covers 13 residues. Germline V gives CDR1 GTSNPN, CDR2 SVGIG (reference sequence). CDR3 region: CAWSVLAKNIQYF. The CDR3 DNA reads TGTGCCTGGAGTGTCCTAGCCAAAAACATTCAGTACTTC.

CDR3 loop: CSVSQGVGYEQYF. CDR3 coding DNA: TGCAGCGTCAGTCAGGGGGTAGGCTACGAGCAGTACTTC. The gene calls are TRBV29-1 and TRBJ2-7, with 7 bases identical to TRBD1. Trimming took 6 bases from V and 3 from J; bases not matched to a gene: 8. Per germline, CDR1 SQVTM and CDR2 ANQGSEA. The CDR3 runs to 13 residues.

The chain couples TRBV21-1 to TRBJ2-7; the DNA was not used to check the table's D call, TRBD1. TRBV21-1 is deemed a pseudogene. The CDR3 is 16 amino acids. The CDR3 DNA sequence: TGTGCCAGCATCCGGACAGGGGAGGGACCCGTCTACGAGCAGTACTTC. Residues: CASIRTGEGPVYEQYF.

The chain links TRBV27 to TRBJ2-1, with unresolved D. The CDR3 is 15 residues long. The V end was cut by 6 bases, the J end by 8 bases, with 20 bases between. Germline V CDR1 and CDR2: MNHEY, SMNVEV (reference sequence). The CDR3 nucleotides read TGTGCCAGCAGCTGGACCTCAGGCGGAGTTTATGAGCAGTTCTTC. It encodes CASSWTSGGVYEQFF.

The chain carries TRBV6-1 and TRBJ1-5, with no clear D. Per the germline V gene, CDR1 is MNHNS and CDR2 is SASEGT. Trimming took off 1 base at V and 5 bases at J, with 12 bases between the two ends. The CDR3 is made up of 15 amino acids. The CDR3 nucleotides read TGTGCCAGCAGTGAAGGGAGTAATCTGGATCAGCCCCAGCATTTT. Translation gives CASSEGSNLDQPQHF.

Of note for this clone: The sample carries other DNA sequences with the same CDR3. This chain joins TRBV27 and TRBJ2-1; D unresolved. V dropped 0 bases and J dropped 7 bases, with 7 bases sitting between them. This CDR3 contains 13 residues. Per the germline V gene, CDR1 is MNHEY and CDR2 is SMNVEV (reference sequence). The CDR3 sequence is CASSLSHRNEQFF. The DNA of the CDR3 is TGTGCCAGCAGTTTATCTCATAGGAATGAGCAGTTCTTC.

The chain couples TRBV27 to TRBJ1-5, with a weak D call TRBD1 (5 bases). The CDR3 is 14 residues long. V dropped 5 bases and J dropped 0 bases, with 8 bases sitting between them. The germline CDR1 and CDR2 sequences are MNHEY and SMNVEV (reference sequence). The CDR3 region is CASSGTGSNQPQHF. For the CDR3, the DNA is TGTGCCAGCAGTGGCACAGGTAGCAATCAGCCCCAGCATTTT.

This chain connects TRBV6-5 to TRBJ1-1, with TRBD1 as a possible D gene (6 bases). The CDR3 is 12 residues long. CDR1 MNHEY and CDR2 SVGAGI come from the germline V gene. V shed 4 bases and J shed 5 bases, with 8 bases lying between them. CDR3 sequence: CASSSDRTEAFF. The CDR3 DNA sequence: TGTGCCAGCAGTTCTGACAGGACTGAAGCTTTCTTT.

Only a few counts were recorded for this clone. This chain connects TRBV9 to TRBJ1-6; TRBD1 might be the D (6 bases). The CDR3 sequence is 14 residues long. Germline CDR1 reads SGDLS; CDR2 reads YYNGEE. Trimming took off 3 bases at V and 18 bases at J, with 22 bases between the two ends. CDR3 residues: CASSALSTGSSSHF. The DNA of the CDR3 is TGTGCCAGCAGCGCCCTGTCTACAGGGTCCTCTTCCCACTTT.

The chain couples TRBV10-1 to TRBJ1-2; no reliable D call. The V and J ends lost 4 bases and 3 bases respectively, with 9 bases between them. CDR3 length equals 13 residues. Germline V gene sequence: CDR1 WNHNN, CDR2 SYGVQD (reference sequence). CDR3 coding DNA: TGCGCCAGCAGTGGCCCTGGCGACTATGGCTACACCTTC. This encodes CASSGPGDYGYTF.

This chain connects TRBV4-3 to TRBJ2-1; 8 nucleotides match TRBD2. This CDR3 has 15 residues. After removal of 0 bases from V and 12 bases from J, the junction contained 10 bases not matched to a gene. Germline V gene data show CDR1 as LGHNA and CDR2 as YSLEER. CDR3 DNA sequence: TGCGCCAGCAGCCAAGATTCGGGAGGGGCTGCCGTGCAGTTCTTC. This codes for CASSQDSGGAAVQFF.

The chain recombines TRBV28 with TRBJ1-2; D is unresolved. Germline V lookup: CDR1 MDHEN, CDR2 SYDVKM. The CDR3 is 18 amino acids. The ends were cut back, 3 bases at V and 5 bases at J, with 25 bases in the middle. The CDR3 protein is CASSLGLAGASTKYGYTF. CDR3 in DNA: TGTGCCAGCAGTTTGGGTTTAGCGGGAGCGAGCACAAAGTATGGCTACACCTTC.